This passage covers 17 T cell receptor beta chains from one sample sequenced in a study of T cells in Graves' hyperthyroidism and ophthalmopathy. Amplified TCR beta CDR3 regions derived from RNA transcripts. When the TCR CDR3 underwent first-round RT-PCR, the HTBI primer set was used. TCRdb re-called the multiplex PCR reads with MiXCR, one entry per CDR3 protein. The sample shows some 490,000 distinct CDR3 sequences, 16% of them seen only once. The sample was blood. The receptors were gathered from a woman aged 25-40 years with Graves' ophthalmopathy.

The chain employs TRBV5-1 and TRBJ2-7; possible D gene TRBD2, 6 bases. With 4 bases removed from V and 0 bases from J, the gap between germline ends came to 14 bases. This CDR3 has 15 residues. CDR1 and CDR2 (germline): SGHRS, YFSETQ. CDR3 loop: CASSPGEGSSYEQYF. CDR3 sequence (DNA): TGCGCCAGCAGCCCGGGAGAGGGCAGCTCCTACGAGCAGTACTTC.

This chain links TRBV10-3 with TRBJ2-7, with 13 positions matching TRBD2. This CDR3 has 17 residues. Germline V gene lookup returns CDR1 ENHRY and CDR2 SYGVKD. Trimming cost V 5 bases and J 4 bases; bases outside gene matches: 11. The CDR3 bases are TGTGCCATCAGTCCCATAGATGGACTAGCGGGAGTATACGAGCAGTACTTC. Amino acids: CAISPIDGLAGVYEQYF.

This chain links TRBV6-2 or TRBV6-3 with TRBJ1-1; D uncertain. The germline CDR1 and CDR2 sequences are MNHEY and SVGEGT. The CDR3 has 15 residues. The V and J ends lost 6 bases and 0 bases respectively, with 14 bases between them. This CDR3 reads CASSPAGPLNTEAFF. DNA for the CDR3: TGTGCCAGCAGCCCCGCCGGGCCCTTGAACACTGAAGCTTTCTTT.

In this sample, this clonotype turned up many times. V gene TRBV12-3 or TRBV12-4 combines with J gene TRBJ1-5; D not resolved. Trimming stripped 2 bases from V and 5 bases from J, with 10 bases between. The CDR3 extends over 14 amino acids. The CDR3 sequence is CASSLRGGHQPQHF. In DNA, the CDR3 is TGTGCCAGCAGTTTACGCGGTGGTCATCAGCCCCAGCATTTT.

The V gene is TRBV29-1, the J gene TRBJ2-5; D may correspond to TRBD1 or TRBD2 (5 bases each). There are 12 residues in the CDR3. The V and J ends lost 7 bases and 5 bases respectively, with 14 bases between them. Germline values: CDR1 SQVTM, CDR2 ANQGSEA. CDR3 sequence reads: CSAEGRWETQYF. Written as DNA, the CDR3 is TGCAGCGCCGAGGGGCGTTGGGAGACCCAGTACTTC.

The sample holds many counts of this clonotype. The genes are TRBV20-1 and TRBJ1-2; D may be TRBD1 (5 bases). There are 16 residues in the CDR3. V was shortened by 1 base and J by 3 bases, with 18 bases between the two germline ends. Germline lookup yields CDR1 DFQATT and CDR2 SNEGSKA (reference sequence). CDR3 residues: CSARVRVDGGYYGYTF. CDR3 nucleotides: TGCAGTGCTAGAGTCAGGGTGGACGGAGGGTACTATGGCTACACCTTC.

The chain joins TRBV27 to TRBJ1-6, with TRBD1 identical over 10 bases. With 5 bases clipped from V and 4 bases from J, the junction kept 2 bases outside the gene matches. The germline V gene has CDR1 MNHEY and CDR2 SMNVEV (reference sequence). The CDR3 loop spans 15 amino acids. As DNA, the CDR3 is TGTGCCAGCAGTCCGGGACAGGGGTATAATTCACCCCTCCACTTT. Encoded protein: CASSPGQGYNSPLHF.

This sequence joins TRBV7-3 and TRBJ2-7; tentatively, D is TRBD1 (6 bases). The CDR3 contains 14 residues. Trimming shortened V by 6 bases and J by 1 base, and 13 bases separated the two germline ends. CDR1 is SGHTA and CDR2 is FQGTGA in the germline V gene. CDR3 loop: CASSGQPNSYEQYF. The DNA for the CDR3 is TGTGCCAGCAGTGGACAGCCGAATTCCTACGAGCAGTACTTC.

This clonotype was observed many times. The chain has TRBV2 and TRBJ2-3; D not resolved. Germline CDR1 SNHLY, CDR2 FYNNEI. V was clipped by 6 bases and J by 0 bases, with 4 bases between them. This CDR3 comprises 12 residues. In DNA form, the CDR3 reads TGTGCCAGCAGGCGCAGCACAGATACGCAGTATTTT. As protein: CASRRSTDTQYF.

This clonotype was seen repeatedly, ten times or more. The chain recombines TRBV2 with TRBJ1-1; no definite D call. Trimming shortened V by 4 bases and J by 5 bases, and 11 bases separated the two germline ends. The V gene's germline CDR1 is SNHLY and CDR2 FYNNEI. This CDR3 spans 13 amino acids. This CDR3 reads CASSGESRTEAFF. The CDR3 DNA sequence: TGTGCCAGCAGTGGGGAGTCTAGAACTGAAGCTTTCTTT.

In its sample, this clonotype was seen a few times. The V and J genes are TRBV20-1 and TRBJ2-3; 8 nucleotides align to TRBD2. This CDR3 has 13 amino acids. CDR1 and CDR2 (germline): DFQATT, SNEGSKA (reference sequence). V trimming: 3 bases; J trimming: 4 bases; junction bases outside the gene matches: 3. CDR3 residues: CSASPGLADTQYF. In DNA, the CDR3 is TGCAGTGCTAGTCCGGGACTAGCAGATACGCAGTATTTT.

This clonotype occurred many times. V gene TRBV19 combines with J gene TRBJ1-5; the match to TRBD1 covers 12 bases. The length of the CDR3 is 16 residues. V was clipped by 7 bases and J by 2 bases; unmatched bases: 6. The germline gives CDR1 LNHDA, CDR2 SQIVND (reference sequence). The DNA of the CDR3 is TGTGCCAGTAAGGGACAGGGGGCTTCGGGCAATCAGCCCCAGCATTTT. It encodes CASKGQGASGNQPQHF.

The chain couples TRBV6-6 to TRBJ1-5; D is undetermined. Germline values: CDR1 MNHNY, CDR2 SVGAGI (reference sequence). The V gene lost 2 bases and the J gene lost 6 bases, with 8 bases spanning the gap. The CDR3 consists of 13 residues. The CDR3 here is CASSYDRVQPQHF. The CDR3 DNA sequence: TGTGCCAGCAGTTACGACCGGGTTCAGCCCCAGCATTTT.

This clonotype was seen repeatedly, ten times or more. The CDR3 here is CASSLAHPGAYEQYF. CDR3 nucleotides: TGTGCCAGCAGCTTAGCGCACCCGGGGGCCTACGAGCAGTACTTC. J is TRBJ2-7 and V is TRBV7-2, with D perhaps TRBD2 (6 bases). Trimming removed 0 bases at V and 2 bases at J, with 11 bases between. Germline CDR1 is SGHTA and CDR2 is FQGNSA. The CDR3 contains 15 residues.

There are many counts of this clonotype. The chain employs TRBV15 and TRBJ1-5; 8 bases are shared with TRBD1. CDR1 LNHNV and CDR2 YYDKDF come from the germline V gene (reference sequence). Trimming cost V 4 bases and J 10 bases; bases outside gene matches: 6. The CDR3 is 13 amino acids. CDR3 residues: CATSTDRDRPQHF. DNA of the CDR3: TGTGCCACCAGCACGGACAGGGACAGACCCCAGCATTTT.

Of note for this clonotype: This sequence may be a read error, since a much larger clone differs from it by one base. The rearrangement uses TRBV2 and TRBJ2-2, with a tentative D call TRBD2 (5 bases). This CDR3 spans 13 amino acids. V shed 11 bases and J shed 9 bases, with 19 bases lying between them. Per germline, CDR1 SNHLY and CDR2 FYNNEI. The CDR3 is CAPKKEVYWELFF. In DNA form, the CDR3 reads TGTGCCCCCAAAAAGGAGGTGTACTGGGAGCTGTTTTTT.

The V and J genes are TRBV19 and TRBJ1-1; a weak D match, TRBD1 (6 bases). CDR3 length: 16 amino acids. Germline V CDR1 and CDR2: LNHDA, SQIVND (reference sequence). The V and J ends lost 3 bases and 1 base respectively, with 15 bases between them. CDR3 bases: TGTGCCAGTAGTATCAGCCCCGGGACACCGAACACTGAAGCTTTCTTT. Protein product: CASSISPGTPNTEAFF.